This T cell receptor (beta chain) was captured in a study of shared T cell receptors in the human thymus. CDR1 is SGHTA and CDR2 is FQGNSA in the germline V gene. V gave up 1 base and J gave up 2 bases; unmatched junction bases: 9. The length of the CDR3 is 18 residues. Data came from immunoSEQ multiplex PCR; TCRdb stores just in-frame clones and leaves some out. The sample contains about 660,000 clones, about 90% of which appear only once. Separately, the same data were catalogued under a study of human thymus T cells. That study reports: Thymic tissue was derived from resections collected during corrective heart surgery. An apparent bias in V and J gene usage was seen in thymic and blood repertoires. Related reports documented highly overlapping thymic repertoires among unrelated individuals.

The chain links TRBV7-2 to TRBJ2-7, with TRBD2 matching over 12 bases. Material: thymocytes. The receptor's source is a boy in the first two years of life with a congenital heart defect. CDR3 loop: CASSLGPSGRARAYEQYF. CDR3 nucleotides: TGTGCCAGCAGCTTAGGGCCTAGCGGGAGGGCGAGGGCCTACGAGCAGTACTTC.